This T cell receptor (beta chain) was sequenced in a study of T cell repertoires in cytomegalovirus infection. Overall study context: As its CMV epitopes, the study selected recently identified HLA-C-restricted and well-studied HLA-B-restricted targets. Matching HLA type, along with CMV infection, was indicated by public TCR beta signatures.

With 4 bases removed from V and 2 bases from J, the gap between germline ends came to 15 bases. The CDR3 is made up of 16 amino acids. Germline CDR1 and CDR2: MGHDK and SYGVNS. One entry per CDR3 protein, called by TCRdb with MiXCR from the reads. This sample has approximately 1,000,000 distinct CDR3 sequences, with around 32% found just once. Study outcomes and limitations: The ex vivo response was dominated by HLA-C-restricted CMV-specific TCR beta clonotypes. CMV carriers having the relevant HLA were flagged by cumulative public TCR beta family frequency.

In regard to this clonotype: Antigen: not known.

The origin of this receptor is a human donor in good health (CMV status not recorded). Some clones in this sample may be carry-over from other donors' samples. V gene TRBV25-1 combines with J gene TRBJ2-1; a possible D gene is TRBD2 (5 bases). The material sequenced was cultured CD8+ T cells from PBMCs, taken from culture after CMV antigen stimulation. The CDR3 reads CASSGAEGFPYNEQFF. The CDR3 DNA follows: TGTGCCAGCAGTGGGGCCGAGGGCTTCCCCTACAATGAGCAGTTCTTC.